This TCR beta chain was identified during a study of Ad26.COV2.S vaccination and SARS-CoV-2 variants. Study-level points and caveats: In TCR breadth and depth analyses, total T cell responses may have been underestimated.

Repertoires were generated with immunoSEQ multiplex PCR, while TCRdb's copy carries only in-frame clones and drops some. The sample consists of around 250,000 clones, around 85% of them appearing once. Indicated treatment: 15 to 20 received Ad26.COV2.S at low or high dose, single or two shots; about 5 received placebo; per-sample allocation not given. Day 63 after the first vaccine or placebo injection was the time point for sampling. An adult aged 18-55 years in Boston served as the donor. Spike of the Wuhan-strain SARS-CoV-2 was expressed by an Ad26 vector, which formed the vaccine. To note about this clone: What it binds is unknown.

Trimming at V came to 7 bases and at J to 6 bases, leaving 11 bases not matched to a gene. From germline, CDR1 is MNHEY and CDR2 SMNVEV (reference sequence). The CDR3 contains 16 residues. The J gene is TRBJ1-5, the V gene TRBV27; 11 bases agree with TRBD1. This receptor was obtained from a person between 18 and 65 years old who received the Ad26.COV2.S COVID-19 vaccine or a placebo. This sample comprised peripheral blood, obtained in a trial of Ad26.COV2.S vaccine versus placebo. The CDR3 reads CASKTGGQGVGQPQHF. Written as DNA, the CDR3 is TGTGCCAGCAAAACGGGGGGACAGGGGGTTGGTCAGCCCCAGCATTTT.